This entry describes one T cell receptor beta chain. Its antigen remains unidentified. The data were taken from a study of T cell repertoires in cytomegalovirus infection. General study findings and limits: Summed public TCR beta family frequency identified CMV carriers bearing the relevant HLA.

TCRdb analysed the reads with MiXCR anew, one entry per CDR3 protein. The sample contains some 560,000 distinct CDR3 sequences, 35% to 50% of which appear only once. The length of the CDR3 is 14 residues. Trimming took 7 bases from V and 4 from J, leaving 16 bases between them. Looked up from germline, CDR1 is MNHEY and CDR2 is SVGAGI. This clonotype originated in a human donor in good health (CMV status not recorded). Some clones in this sample may be carry-over from other donors' samples. The rearrangement links TRBV6-5 to TRBJ1-2; D remains unclear. The sample was cultured PBMCs, taken from culture after CMV antigen stimulation. In nucleotides, the CDR3 is TGTGCCAGCACAGCCGGGAGGAGGAGCTATGGCTACACCTTC. It encodes CASTAGRRSYGYTF.